Presented here are 21 T cell receptor beta chains from one specimen sequenced in a study of T-cell memory formation after mild COVID-19. MiXCR, run by TCRdb on the 5' RACE reads, gives a single entry per CDR3 protein. In the table there are just over 300,000 distinct CDR3 sequences, roughly a fifth of which are singletons. Specimen: PBMCs or a T cell subset sorted from them (not recorded which). The receptors derive from a man aged 18 to 29 who had mild COVID-19 (a few samples of this study predate the infection). Cell type and time point are not known.

This clonotype was seen a few times. The chain joins TRBV5-1 to TRBJ2-2; 7 bases line up with TRBD2. The germline V gene has CDR1 SGHRS and CDR2 YFSETQ. The ends lost 4 bases at V and 6 bases at J; junction bases unmatched: 9. This CDR3 is 15 amino acids long. This CDR3 is CASSTLPRGAGELFF. The CDR3 DNA follows: TGCGCCAGCAGCACTCTCCCTCGGGGGGCCGGGGAGCTGTTTTTT.

This chain links TRBV20-1 with TRBJ2-5; perhaps TRBD2 as D (5 bases). The V and J ends lost 1 base and 6 bases respectively, with 9 bases between them. This CDR3 is built from 12 residues. Germline assignment: CDR1 DFQATT and CDR2 SNEGSKA (reference sequence). CDR3 amino acids: CSARVASQTQYF. In DNA, the CDR3 is TGCAGTGCTAGAGTGGCTAGCCAGACCCAGTACTTC.

The table lists this clonotype with a few counts. This sequence joins TRBV4-1 and TRBJ2-7; weak D call: TRBD2 (5 bases). Germline CDR1 is MGHRA and CDR2 is YSYEKL. Trimming removed 4 bases from V and 2 bases from J, with 9 bases in between. CDR3 length: 13 amino acids. The CDR3 region is CASSRERAYEQYF. The DNA of the CDR3 is TGCGCCAGCAGCCGGGAGAGGGCCTACGAGCAGTACTTC.

This clonotype was seen many times. The chain recombines TRBV11-2 with TRBJ1-4; D uncertain. Trimming took 5 bases from V and 7 from J, leaving 11 bases between them. Germline lookup yields CDR1 SGHAT and CDR2 FQNNGV. The CDR3 runs 13 residues. CDR3 loop: CASSPALAEKLFF. The CDR3 DNA sequence: TGTGCCAGCAGCCCCGCGTTGGCTGAAAAACTGTTTTTT.

V is TRBV4-3 and J is TRBJ2-5; D might be TRBD2 (6 bases). The CDR3 is made up of 15 amino acids. V lost 0 bases, J lost 5 bases, and 13 bases lay in between. From germline, CDR1 is LGHNA and CDR2 YSLEER. CDR3 bases: TGCGCCAGCAGCCAAGATGGGCTAGCGTCGGAGACCCAGTACTTC. Protein sequence: CASSQDGLASETQYF.

The rearrangement links TRBV7-9 to TRBJ2-7; TRBD1 might be the D (5 bases). The CDR3 extends over 13 amino acids. V was clipped by 4 bases and J by 3 bases, with 10 bases between them. Germline V gene lookup returns CDR1 SEHNR and CDR2 FQNEAQ (reference sequence). CDR3 loop: CASSWGRDYEQYV. The CDR3 nucleotides read TGTGCCAGCAGCTGGGGCAGAGACTACGAGCAGTACGTC.

The table lists this clonotype with a few counts. The gene calls are TRBV19 and TRBJ2-5; 7 nucleotides align to TRBD1. The CDR3 is made up of 14 amino acids. Germline V gene sequence: CDR1 LNHDA, CDR2 SQIVND (reference sequence). With 5 bases clipped from V and 3 bases from J, the junction kept 6 bases outside the gene matches. The CDR3 DNA follows: TGTGCCAGTAGTGATCCCGGGACAGAAGAGACCCAGTACTTC. Translated, it gives CASSDPGTEETQYF.

CDR3 nucleotide sequence: TGTGCCAGCAGCCAAGACAACTACGAGCAGTACGTC. Its translation is CASSQDNYEQYV. The chain links TRBV14 to TRBJ2-7; no clear D. The germline V and J ends were trimmed by 0 bases and 3 bases, with 3 bases remaining between them. CDR1 and CDR2 from the germline V gene are SGHDN and FVKESK. This CDR3 region has 12 residues.

The V and J genes are TRBV29-1 and TRBJ1-1; a weak D match, TRBD1 (5 bases). Germline V gene sequence: CDR1 SQVTM, CDR2 ANQGSEA. The CDR3 loop spans 14 amino acids. Trimming stripped 1 base from V and 7 bases from J, with 16 bases between. In nucleotides, the CDR3 is TGCAGCGTTGAAGTCCCAGGCAGGGTGGGTGAAGCTTTCTTT. It specifies CSVEVPGRVGEAFF.

This clonotype has at least ten counts. This sequence joins TRBV5-1 and TRBJ1-4, with TRBD1 matching over 7 bases. The CDR3 sequence is 13 residues long. Germline loops: CDR1 SGHRS, CDR2 YFSETQ. The V segment lost 7 bases and the J segment 5 bases; nucleotides outside the gene matches: 5. CDR3 in DNA: TGCGCCAGCGCATCGGGACAGAATGAAAAACTGTTTTTT. Amino acid sequence: CASASGQNEKLFF.

This clonotype occurred a few times. The chain links TRBV5-1 to TRBJ2-7; TRBD1 matches at 11 bases. The V gene end was trimmed by 0 bases and the J gene end by 3 bases; junction bases not matched to a gene: 2. The V gene's germline CDR1 is SGHRS and CDR2 YFSETQ. The CDR3 is made up of 15 amino acids. The CDR3 coding sequence is TGCGCCAGCAGCTTGGGGACAGGGGGCGGCTACGAGCAGTACTTC. Amino acid sequence: CASSLGTGGGYEQYF. The full variable domain, its missing parts supplied by reference TRBV5-1 and TRBJ2-7, is KAGVTQTPRYLIKTRGQQVTLSCSPISGHRSVSWYQQTPGQGLQFLFEYFSETQRNKGNFPGRFSGRQFSNSRSEMNVSTLELGDSALYLCASSLGTGGGYEQYFGPGTRLTVT.

This clonotype was recorded a few times. The genes are TRBV27 and TRBJ1-4, with unresolved D. Germline V CDR1 and CDR2: MNHEY, SMNVEV (reference sequence). The CDR3 spans 14 residues. The V and J ends lost 2 bases and 4 bases respectively, with 8 bases between them. The CDR3 sequence: CASSLGADNEKLFF. The DNA for the CDR3 is TGTGCCAGCAGTTTAGGCGCCGATAATGAAAAACTGTTTTTT.

This sequence joins TRBV7-3 and TRBJ2-5, with 8 positions matching TRBD2. There are 18 residues in the CDR3. J gave up 5 bases and V 8 bases, and 22 bases lay outside the gene matches. Germline CDR1 is SGHTA and CDR2 is FQGTGA. The CDR3 region is CASHDWLAGSTGRETQYF. The DNA for the CDR3 is TGTGCCAGCCATGACTGGTTAGCGGGGAGTACCGGACGGGAGACCCAGTACTTC.

The chain combines TRBV5-1 with TRBJ1-1; the D gene is possibly TRBD1 (5 bases). The CDR3 is 18 amino acids. Germline lookup yields CDR1 SGHRS and CDR2 YFSETQ. Trimming removed 4 bases at V and 0 bases at J, with 22 bases between. The CDR3 is CASSHLPQGVRMNTEAFF. In DNA, the CDR3 is TGCGCCAGCAGCCACCTGCCCCAGGGAGTAAGGATGAACACTGAAGCTTTCTTT.

This clonotype was seen at least ten times. J is TRBJ2-3 and V is TRBV5-1, with 7 nucleotides matching TRBD1. Germline-derived CDR1 and CDR2 are SGHRS and YFSETQ. The CDR3 sequence is 15 residues long. V shed 4 bases, J shed 2 bases, and the junction held 7 bases outside the gene matches. CDR3 amino acids: CASSLRTGVTDTQYF. The CDR3 DNA is TGCGCCAGCAGCCTAAGGACAGGAGTCACAGATACGCAGTATTTT.

V is TRBV3-1 and J is TRBJ1-1; D is uncertain. CDR1 is LGHDT and CDR2 is YNNKEL in the germline V gene (reference sequence). Trimming shortened V by 2 bases and J by 4 bases, and 11 bases separated the two germline ends. CDR3 length: 14 amino acids. CDR3 DNA sequence: TGTGCCAGCAGCCAATCGGATCAACGCACTGAAGCTTTCTTT. It is translated as CASSQSDQRTEAFF.

There are many counts of this clonotype. This chain uses TRBV10-3 with TRBJ2-7; D is undetermined. This CDR3 is built from 12 residues. V shed 0 bases and J shed 3 bases, with 3 bases lying between them. The germline CDR1 and CDR2 sequences are ENHRY and SYGVKD. The CDR3 loop is CAISESSYEQYF. DNA of the CDR3: TGTGCCATCAGTGAGTCAAGCTACGAGCAGTACTTC.

This clonotype has more than one count but fewer than ten. This chain links TRBV5-1 with TRBJ2-4; the D gene is possibly TRBD1 (5 bases). The CDR3 runs to 15 residues. V lost 0 bases and J 8 bases, leaving 15 bases between the germline ends. Germline lookup yields CDR1 SGHRS and CDR2 YFSETQ. Written as DNA, the CDR3 is TGCGCCAGCAGCTTGGTTTCGTCAGGGTATGACATTCAGTACTTC. Translating it yields CASSLVSSGYDIQYF.

The chain recombines TRBV5-5 with TRBJ2-7; maybe TRBD2 (5 bases). Germline CDR1 is SGHKS and CDR2 is YYEKEE (reference sequence). The CDR3 runs to 15 residues. Trimming stripped 4 bases from V and 3 bases from J, with 17 bases between. The CDR3 DNA follows: TGTGCCAGCAGCCCGGTCGGGGAAAGAGGCTACGAGCAGTACTTC. As protein: CASSPVGERGYEQYF. Based on the CDR3 plus reference TRBV5-5 and TRBJ2-7, the full variable domain is DAGVTQSPTHLIKTRGQQVTLRCSPISGHKSVSWYQQVLGQGPQFIFQYYEKEERGRGNFPDRFSARQFPNYSSELNVNALLLGDSALYLCASSPVGERGYEQYFGPGTRLTVT.

This clonotype was observed a few times. A clone one base away is much larger, so this may be a read error. The chain links TRBV5-1 to TRBJ2-7, with 7 bases lining up with TRBD2. Trimming cost V 1 base and J 7 bases; bases outside gene matches: 8. The CDR3 contains 14 residues. Germline V lookup: CDR1 SGHRS, CDR2 YFSETQ. CDR3 coding DNA: TGCGCCAGCAGCTTGCAAAGCGGGGAGGAAGAGCAGTACTTC. Amino acid sequence: CASSLQSGEEEQYF.

This clonotype was seen more than once but under ten times. The chain uses TRBV7-3 and TRBJ2-2; no clear D gene. The CDR3 sequence is 15 residues long. Germline assignment: CDR1 SGHTA and CDR2 FQGTGA. V shed 3 bases and J shed 1 base, with 9 bases lying between them. The CDR3 DNA is TGTGCCAGCAGCTTTTCCCCCGGGAACACCGGGGAGCTGTTTTTT. Translating gives CASSFSPGNTGELFF.